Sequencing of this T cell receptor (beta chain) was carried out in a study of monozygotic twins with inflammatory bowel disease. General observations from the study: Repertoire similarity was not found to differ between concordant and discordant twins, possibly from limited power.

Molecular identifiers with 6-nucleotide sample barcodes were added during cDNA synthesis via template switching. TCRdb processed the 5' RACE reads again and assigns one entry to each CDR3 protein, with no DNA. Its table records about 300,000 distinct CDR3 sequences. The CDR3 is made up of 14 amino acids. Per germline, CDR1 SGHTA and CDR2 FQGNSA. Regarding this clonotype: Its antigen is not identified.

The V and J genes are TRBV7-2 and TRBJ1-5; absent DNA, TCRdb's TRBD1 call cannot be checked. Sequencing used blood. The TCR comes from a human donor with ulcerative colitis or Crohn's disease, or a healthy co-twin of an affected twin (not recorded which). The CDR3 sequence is CASSLTGGAWAQHF. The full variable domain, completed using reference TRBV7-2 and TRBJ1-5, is GAGVSQSPSNKVTEKGKDVELRCDPISGHTALYWYRQSLGQGLEFLIYFQGNSAPDKSGLPSDRFSAERTGGSVSTLTIQRTQQEDSAVYLCASSLTGGAWAQHFGDGTRLSIL.